The clone carrying this T cell receptor (beta chain) turned up a few times. What it binds is unknown. The data stem from a study of human T cells and chemical hapten exposure. The study, taken as a whole, reports: Positive correlation was observed between PT1 expanded TCR counts and patch test score. Relative to control repertoires, expanded TCRs gave rise to significantly more large CDR3 similarity clusters.

Time point defined: patch test 1, 2 weeks after DPC sensitization. As for treatment: therapeutic diphenylcyclopropenone sensitization with weekly scalp DPC. Blood sampling preceded each patch test application. It was the library that attached unique molecular identifiers to individual cDNA molecules. Each CDR3 protein is one row after TCRdb ran MiXCR on the RACE reads. The sample has 70,000 to 100,000 distinct CDR3 sequences, roughly 7.2% seen once; the top ten hold 1.5% to 1.9%. The receptor's source is a woman aged 25 to 45 with alopecia areata. Some clones in this sample may be carry-over from other donors' samples. The sequencing here drew on whole blood, taken in connection with sensitization to the hapten diphenylcyclopropenone (DPC).

CDR3: CASSLRTQSNQPQHF. In DNA form, the CDR3 reads TGTGCCAGCAGTTTACGGACTCAAAGCAATCAGCCCCAGCATTTT. The chain is built from TRBV2 and TRBJ1-5; no firm D call. The CDR3 runs 15 residues. Germline-derived CDR1 and CDR2 are SNHLY and FYNNEI. Trimming stripped 5 bases from V and 1 base from J, with 12 bases between. Using reference TRBV2 and TRBJ1-5 for the parts outside the CDR3, the full variable domain is EPEVTQTPSHQVTQMGQEVILRCVPISNHLYFYWYRQILGQKVEFLVSFYNNEISEKSEIFDDQFSVERPDGSNFTLKIRSTKLEDSAMYFCASSLRTQSNQPQHFGDGTRLSIL.